Listed below are T cell receptor beta chains from one sample, sequenced in a study of blood T cells in healthy people across ages. TCRdb fed the 5' RACE reads into MiXCR, producing one record per CDR3 protein. This table has about 1.7 million distinct CDR3 sequences, roughly 30% appearing once. Sequenced input: blood. These receptors were collected from a woman aged 25-40 years in good health. Each CDR3 is given with its conserved first and last residue.

j_gene,v_gene,CDR3aa
TRBJ1-1,TRBV20-1,CSARGGSSEAFF
TRBJ2-1,TRBV20-1,CSASSSPREQFF
TRBJ2-1,TRBV5-1,CASSLESSMQFF
TRBJ2-3,TRBV20-1,CSARFHSTDTQYF
TRBJ2-1,TRBV12-3/TRBV12-4,CASSSGLPGYNEQFF
TRBJ2-7,TRBV4-2,CASSQGLQGTGGAYEQYF
TRBJ2-1,TRBV4-3,CASSQGVHNEQFF
TRBJ2-3,TRBV9,CAISAVATDTQYF
TRBJ2-3,TRBV12-3/TRBV12-4,CANSLAGTSGSTDTQYF
TRBJ2-1,TRBV5-4,CASSSGTSGCGEQFF
TRBJ2-7,TRBV25-1,CATTTGASYEQYF
TRBJ2-2,TRBV7-3,CASSPQETGELFF
TRBJ2-2,TRBV7-2,CASSRSGRANTGELFF
TRBJ2-3,TRBV20-1,CSARDYKEATDTQYF
TRBJ2-1,TRBV5-1,CASMRLAGRGEQFF
TRBJ1-6,TRBV7-2,CASSSDGNSPLHF
TRBJ2-3,TRBV27,CASSLRPSDTQYF
TRBJ1-2,TRBV27,CASTSRGLNYGYTF
TRBJ2-7,TRBV3-1,CASSQPGRDWVYF
TRBJ1-4,TRBV9,CASSPYPGPGAREKRFF
.,TRBV20-1,CSARGELAGGRAEQYF
TRBJ2-3,TRBV20-1,CSARGSVPDTQYF
TRBJ1-2,TRBV6-6,CATHDGYGYTF
TRBJ2-7,TRBV7-3,CASSLFGALGAYEQYF
TRBJ1-3,TRBV12-3/TRBV12-4,CASSPLLGGSGGNTIYF
TRBJ1-5,TRBV6-1,CASFRQGRSQPQHF
TRBJ2-3,TRBV5-1,CASSLASSSTDTQYF
TRBJ2-1,TRBV29-1,CSVEGWTSGGDEQFF
TRBJ2-3,TRBV9,CASSVAGGLDTQYF
TRBJ2-7,TRBV28,CAITTGLRSHEQYF
TRBJ1-6,TRBV10-1,CANPGTGSSPLHF
TRBJ2-1,TRBV28,CASSSGVWEQFF